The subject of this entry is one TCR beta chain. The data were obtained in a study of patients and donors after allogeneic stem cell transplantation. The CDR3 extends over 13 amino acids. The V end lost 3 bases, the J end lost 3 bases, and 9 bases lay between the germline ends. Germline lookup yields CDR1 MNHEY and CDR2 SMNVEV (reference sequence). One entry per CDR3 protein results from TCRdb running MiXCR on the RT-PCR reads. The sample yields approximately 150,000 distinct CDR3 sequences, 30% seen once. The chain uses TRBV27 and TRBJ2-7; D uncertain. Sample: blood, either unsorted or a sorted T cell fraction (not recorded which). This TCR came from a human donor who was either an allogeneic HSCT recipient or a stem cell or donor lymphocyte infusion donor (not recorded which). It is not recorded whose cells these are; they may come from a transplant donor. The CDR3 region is CASSFQIGYEQYF. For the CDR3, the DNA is TGTGCCAGCAGTTTCCAAATCGGCTACGAGCAGTACTTC.